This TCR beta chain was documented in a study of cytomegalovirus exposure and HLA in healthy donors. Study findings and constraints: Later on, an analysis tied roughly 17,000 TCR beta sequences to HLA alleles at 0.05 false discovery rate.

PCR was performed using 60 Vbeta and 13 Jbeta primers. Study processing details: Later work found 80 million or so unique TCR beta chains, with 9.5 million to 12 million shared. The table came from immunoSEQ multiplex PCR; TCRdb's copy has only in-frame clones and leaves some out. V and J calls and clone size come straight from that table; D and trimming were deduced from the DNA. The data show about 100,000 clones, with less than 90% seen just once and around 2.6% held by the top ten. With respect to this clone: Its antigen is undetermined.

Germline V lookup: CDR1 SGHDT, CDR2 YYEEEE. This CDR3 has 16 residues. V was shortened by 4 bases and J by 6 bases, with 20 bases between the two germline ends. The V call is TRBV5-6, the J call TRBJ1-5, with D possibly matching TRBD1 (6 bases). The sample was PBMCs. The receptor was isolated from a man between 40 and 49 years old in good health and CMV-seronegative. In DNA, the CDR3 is TGTGCCAGCAGCGCCCGGGGGGGGCGCCGGGGTCAGCCCCAGCATTTT. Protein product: CASSARGGRRGQPQHF. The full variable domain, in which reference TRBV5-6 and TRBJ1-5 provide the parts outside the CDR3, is DAGVTQSPTHLIKTRGQQVTLRCSPKSGHDTVSWYQQALGQGPQFIFQYYEEEERQRGNFPDRFSGHQFPNYSSELNVNALLLGDSALYLCASSARGGRRGQPQHFGDGTRLSIL.